These T cell receptor beta chains were read from a single sample in a study of cytomegalovirus exposure and HLA in healthy donors. Libraries were prepared by immunoSEQ multiplex PCR; TCRdb keeps only in-frame clonotypes and omits some of them. Among 170,000 or so clones listed, around 78% were seen once. The specimen was PBMCs. These receptors all come from a woman aged 50 to 65 in good health and CMV-seropositive. CDR3s include the opening cysteine and the closing phenylalanine or tryptophan. D genes are given only for firm matches. Clone size, where shown, is once, few, many, or a class for clones that have expanded.

TRBJ1-1,TRBV14,few,-,TGTGCCAGCAGCTACAATCCATTCACTGAAGCTTTCTTT,CASSYNPFTEAFF
TRBJ2-2,TRBV5-1,-,TRBD1,TGCGCCAGCAGCGGGGGACAGGGGACCGGGGAGCTGTTTTTT,CASSGGQGTGELFF
TRBJ2-7,TRBV27,-,-,TGTGCCAGCAGTTTGGGGGGAGAGAACTACGAGCAGTACTTC,CASSLGGENYEQYF
TRBJ1-2,TRBV19,-,-,TGTGCCAGTAAACGGGGACACACCGACTATGGCTACACCTTC,CASKRGHTDYGYTF
TRBJ1-2,TRBV18,-,-,TGTGCCAGCTCACCAGGGGCGGCGATCGCTAACTATGGCTACACCTTC,CASSPGAAIANYGYTF
TRBJ2-4,TRBV7-6,-,TRBD1,TGTGCCAGCAGCTTAGAGGTGACAGGGGGTTCCAAAAACATTCAGTACTTC,CASSLEVTGGSKNIQYF
TRBJ1-4,TRBV12-5,few,-,TGTGCTAGTGGGACGGACCGCGGGGGCGAAAAACTGTTTTTT,CASGTDRGGEKLFF
TRBJ2-7,TRBV18,once,-,TGTGCCAGCTCCCCCAGTCGGGTATCCCACGAGCAGTACTTC,CASSPSRVSHEQYF
TRBJ2-3,TRBV21-1,-,-,TGTGCCAGCAGCAAAGCGCAATGGGACAGGGGGCGCACAGATACGCAGTATTTT,CASSKAQWDRGRTDTQYF
TRBJ2-7,TRBV12-5,-,-,TGTGCTAGTGGTTTGGTAGGACTGTCCTACGAGCAGTACTTC,CASGLVGLSYEQYF
TRBJ1-2,TRBV6-5,-,TRBD1,TGTGCGATACAGGGGGCTGACTATGGCTACACCTTC,CAIQGADYGYTF